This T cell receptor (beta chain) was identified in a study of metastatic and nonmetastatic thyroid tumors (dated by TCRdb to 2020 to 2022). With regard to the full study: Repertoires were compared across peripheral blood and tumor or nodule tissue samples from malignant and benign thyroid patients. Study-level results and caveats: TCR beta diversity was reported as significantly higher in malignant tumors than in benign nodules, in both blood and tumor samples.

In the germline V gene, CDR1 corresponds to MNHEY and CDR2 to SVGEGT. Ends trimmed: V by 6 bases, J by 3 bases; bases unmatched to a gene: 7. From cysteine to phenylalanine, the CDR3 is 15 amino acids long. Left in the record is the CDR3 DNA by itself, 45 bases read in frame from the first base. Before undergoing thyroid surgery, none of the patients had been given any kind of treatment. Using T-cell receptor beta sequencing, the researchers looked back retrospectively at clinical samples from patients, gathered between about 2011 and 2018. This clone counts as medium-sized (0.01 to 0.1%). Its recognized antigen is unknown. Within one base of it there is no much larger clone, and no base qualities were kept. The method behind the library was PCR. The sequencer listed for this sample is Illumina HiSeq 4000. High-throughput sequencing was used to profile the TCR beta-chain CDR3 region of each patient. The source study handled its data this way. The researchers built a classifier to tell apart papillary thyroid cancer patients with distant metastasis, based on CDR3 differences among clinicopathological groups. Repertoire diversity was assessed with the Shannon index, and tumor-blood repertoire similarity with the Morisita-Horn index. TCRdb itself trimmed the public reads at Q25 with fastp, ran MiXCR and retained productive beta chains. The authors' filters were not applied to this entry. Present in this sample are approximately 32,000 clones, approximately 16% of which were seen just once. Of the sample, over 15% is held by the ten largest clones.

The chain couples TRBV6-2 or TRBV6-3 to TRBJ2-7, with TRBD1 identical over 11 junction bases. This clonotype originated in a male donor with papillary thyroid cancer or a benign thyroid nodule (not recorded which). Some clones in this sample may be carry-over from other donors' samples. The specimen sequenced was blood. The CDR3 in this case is CASRSGQGANYEQYF. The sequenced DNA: TGTGCCAGCAGATCTGGACAGGGGGCCAACTACGAGCAGTACTTC.